The subject of this entry is one T cell receptor beta chain. Its antigen remains unidentified. Per-base qualities were not stored, and no clone one base away is much larger. This sample was taken from a study of CD8+ T cells in alopecia areata (dated by TCRdb to 2016 to 2019). With regard to the full study: Treated patients were enrolled in an open-label pilot trial of oral tofacitinib, 5 to 10 mg twice daily, for moderate-to-severe alopecia areata. Tofacitinib was given for 6 to 18 months, followed by 6 months of follow-up off drug to assess delayed response and recurrence. Disease severity in treated patients was measured with the SALT score, which quantifies the percentage of affected scalp surface area. The study used high-throughput TCRbeta sequencing to examine T cell clonal expansion in alopecia areata, in both the C3H/HeJ mouse model and human patients. In humans, TCRbeta sequencing was performed on scalp tissue and on sorted CD4+ and CD8+ peripheral blood T cells from healthy controls and from patients with patchy or totalis/universalis alopecia areata. Tofacitinib-treated patients had biopsies at baseline and at 4 and 24 weeks of treatment, with a later scalp biopsy in several patients. Scalp clonality was compared among normal scalp (n=4), patchy alopecia areata scalp (n=8), and alopecia totalis/universalis scalp (n=8). The RNA source kit depended on sample type: the PAXgene miRNA kit for fixed scalp, the miRNeasy kit for PBMCs, and the RNeasy kit for mouse skin. immunoSEQ multiplex PCR using 35 Vbeta forward primers and 13 Jbeta reverse primers was used to amplify TCRbeta CDR3 regions. On the study overall, not on this receptor specifically: Because the treated cohort was small and included a single nonresponder, larger studies are needed to assess links between baseline CD8+ expansion and response. Many expanded lesional clones were found to persist in scalp and blood during tofacitinib treatment, and relapse after treatment cessation may be partly explained by this persistence. Lesional scalp, especially in alopecia totalis/universalis, showed higher clonality and more expanded CD8+ clones than normal scalp, suggesting antigenic drive. With tofacitinib, both scalp clonality and the number of expanded CD8+ clones among the top 100 scalp clones went down significantly. Unlike mouse skin, which is dominated by gammadelta T cells, normal human skin has resident alphabeta T cells that are also sequenced, and this complicates analysis of the scalp TCR repertoire. Shared TCR sequences between patients were less evident than in mice, which may be partly attributable to HLA diversity in the patient population.

V lost 4 bases and J lost 10 bases; the stretch between them is 10 bases long. The CDR3 goes from the cysteine to the phenylalanine over 11 residues. Kept here is only the CDR3 DNA, which spans 33 bases and is read in frame from base 1. The method was the immunoSEQ multiplex PCR assay. RNA was extracted from all samples and reverse transcribed into cDNA as template for TCR sequencing. First-strand cDNA was synthesized with SuperScript III using a 2:1 mix of oligo-dT and random hexamers. Amplification bias was assessed with a synthetic immune receptor repertoire, and residual bias was removed computationally. As for how the authors treated the data: After raw reads were preprocessed to remove errors, the CDR3 was defined following IMGT conventions as running from the conserved cysteine to phenylalanine. Clonality was computed by normalizing Shannon entropy by log2 of the number of productive unique TCRs and subtracting the result from 1. Scalp TCRbeta sequences were cross-referenced with sorted blood CD4 and CD8 repertoires so that the CD4 or CD8 identity of scalp clones could be inferred. Imported from immuneACCESS, the table was reduced by TCRdb to in-frame sequences with V and J called. These copies leave out some clones; in studies compared against another copy, an unresolved V gene accounts for under half, and the cause of the remainder is not known. The DNA gave D and trimming, while V, J and clone size come from that table. Within this sample are about 200,000 clones, with under 80% of them counted one time only. The top ten clonotypes cover approximately 1.3% of the sample.

Explained via the paper, the treatment or condition label denotes: oral pan-JAK inhibitor, 5-10 mg twice daily. Peripheral blood and lesional scalp punch biopsies were obtained from patients with alopecia areata. PBMCs were separated by density centrifugation and stained for CD3, CD4 and CD8, after which CD4+ and CD8+ T cells were sorted on a FACSAria. This clonotype originated in a human donor with alopecia areata. The rearranged segments are TRBV23-1 and TRBJ1-1; too little of a D gene remains to name it. Being an ORF, TRBV23-1 has a function that is uncertain. The sequencing here drew on CD4+ T cells sorted from blood, taken between weeks 47 and 50, from a patient treated with tofacitinib. The bases read TGCGCCAGCAGTCCTGGGTCTTCAGCTTTCTTT. This translates into CASSPGSSAFF.